The sequence of this T cell receptor (beta chain) was determined in a study of cytomegalovirus exposure and HLA in healthy donors. Study-level results: By a later analysis, the bulk of CMV-associated TCR beta chains appeared HLA-restricted.

The CDR3 loop spans 14 amino acids. CDR1 and CDR2 (germline): LNHDA, SQIVND (reference sequence). V shed 5 bases, J shed 3 bases, and the junction held 5 bases outside the gene matches. Primers for the PCR totalled 60 Vbeta and 13 Jbeta. Assay used: immunoSEQ multiplex PCR; TCRdb lists only in-frame clones, some missing. The sample yields fewer than 200,000 clones, 70% to 90% seen once. Worth noting for this clone: Its cognate antigen is unknown.

This chain links TRBV19 with TRBJ2-5; 8 nucleotides agree with TRBD1. The sequencing input was PBMCs. This clonotype was obtained from a man aged 18-30 years in good health and CMV-seropositive. Here the CDR3 reads CASSSHRGEETQYF. For the CDR3, the DNA is TGTGCCAGTAGTTCACACAGGGGGGAAGAGACCCAGTACTTC.